Following are 18 T cell receptor beta chains from one sample sequenced in a study of response to subunit inactivated influenza vaccine. A single record per CDR3 protein comes from TCRdb applying MiXCR to the RT-PCR reads. The data hold around 750,000 distinct CDR3 sequences, with over 20% observed a single time. Sample: PBMCs from blood, taken 5 to 6 days after vaccination. The receptors stem from a man between 50 and 59 years old who received an inactivated influenza vaccine.

This clonotype turned up a few times. The chain joins TRBV28 to TRBJ2-4; 8 nucleotides align to TRBD2. CDR3 size: 16 residues. Germline V CDR1 and CDR2: MDHEN, SYDVKM. The junction had 6 bases not matched to a gene; V was cut back by 5 bases and J by 0 bases. CDR3 amino acids: CASSTRGGLAKNIQYF. In DNA, the CDR3 is TGTGCCAGCAGTACCCGCGGGGGGCTAGCCAAAAACATTCAGTACTTC.

This clonotype turned up a few times. The rearrangement links TRBV24-1 to TRBJ2-3; no reliable D call. This CDR3 has 15 residues. V was shortened by 5 bases and J by 0 bases, with 11 bases between the two germline ends. Germline V lookup: CDR1 KGHDR, CDR2 SFDVKD. CDR3 amino acids: CATSAGRLSTDTQYF. The CDR3 region has the DNA TGTGCCACCAGTGCCGGTCGGCTAAGCACAGATACGCAGTATTTT.

This clonotype was seen only a few times. The V gene is TRBV3-1, the J gene TRBJ2-7; possible D gene TRBD2, 5 bases. Germline V gene lookup returns CDR1 LGHDT and CDR2 YNNKEL (reference sequence). The CDR3 sequence is 14 residues long. V was trimmed by 5 bases and J by 0 bases, leaving 11 bases between them. The CDR3 coding sequence is TGTGCCAGCAGCTACTTCGGGGACTCCTACGAGCAGTACTTC. This gives the protein CASSYFGDSYEQYF.

This clonotype has a handful of counts. The chain uses TRBV4-3 and TRBJ2-2; D is uncertain. With 0 bases removed from V and 8 bases from J, the gap between germline ends came to 13 bases. This CDR3 contains 15 residues. CDR1 and CDR2 (germline): LGHNA, YSLEER. The CDR3 region has the DNA TGCGCCAGCAGCCAAGATTTGGGCATCGGGGGGGAGCTGTTTTTT. It yields the protein CASSQDLGIGGELFF.

The genes are TRBV29-1 and TRBJ1-5, with TRBD1 as a possible D gene (5 bases). Germline values: CDR1 SQVTM, CDR2 ANQGSEA. Trimming pared 3 bases from V and 7 bases from J, leaving 13 bases between. The CDR3 spans 13 residues. The CDR3 DNA reads TGCAGCGTTGATGGTGGGGCTGGCCAGCCCCAGCATTTT. Its protein is CSVDGGAGQPQHF.

This chain connects TRBV6-1 to TRBJ1-1, with TRBD1 as a possible D gene (6 bases). V shed 6 bases and J shed 4 bases, with 12 bases lying between them. Germline CDR1 reads MNHNS; CDR2 reads SASEGT. The length of the CDR3 is 13 residues. CDR3 amino acids: CASRSGQFTEAFF. The CDR3 DNA reads as TGTGCCAGCAGATCAGGACAGTTCACTGAAGCTTTCTTT.

This sequence joins TRBV13 and TRBJ2-1; D unresolved. The CDR3 is made up of 15 amino acids. Between the trimmed V and J ends, which lost 1 base and 7 bases, there was a span of 14 bases. Germline lookup yields CDR1 PRHDT and CDR2 FYEKMQ (reference sequence). The CDR3 here is CASSLVGQLINEQFF. The CDR3 DNA is TGTGCCAGCAGCTTAGTCGGGCAGTTGATTAATGAGCAGTTCTTC. The full variable domain, in which reference TRBV13 and TRBJ2-1 provide the parts outside the CDR3, is AAGVIQSPRHLIKEKRETATLKCYPIPRHDTVYWYQQGPGQDPQFLISFYEKMQSDKGSIPDRFSAQQFSDYHSELNMSSLELGDSALYFCASSLVGQLINEQFFGPGTRLTVL.

V is TRBV11-2 and J is TRBJ2-2, with TRBD1 as a possible D gene (6 bases). Germline lookup yields CDR1 SGHAT and CDR2 FQNNGV. The CDR3 covers 15 residues. Trimming removed 5 bases at V and 3 bases at J, with 13 bases between. DNA of the CDR3: TGTGCCAGCAGCACCGGGACATTCTACACCGGGGAGCTGTTTTTT. It translates to CASSTGTFYTGELFF. Complete variable domain (other parts from reference TRBV11-2 and TRBJ2-2): EAGVAQSPRYKIIEKRQSVAFWCNPISGHATLYWYQQILGQGPKLLIQFQNNGVVDDSQLPKDRFSAERLKGVDSTLKIQPAKLEDSAVYLCASSTGTFYTGELFFGEGSRLTVL.

The gene calls are TRBV28 and TRBJ2-2, with 9 nucleotides matching TRBD1. CDR3 length equals 15 residues. CDR1 is MDHEN and CDR2 is SYDVKM in the germline V gene. With 9 bases clipped from V and 5 bases from J, the junction kept 10 bases outside the gene matches. The CDR3 coding sequence is TGTGCCAGTCTAACAGGGGGCCTAGAGACCGGGGAGCTGTTTTTT. This codes for CASLTGGLETGELFF.

This clonotype was detected many times. This sequence joins TRBV28 and TRBJ2-7; D gene uncertain. Germline V CDR1 and CDR2: MDHEN, SYDVKM. The CDR3 is 11 amino acids. The V end was cut by 4 bases, the J end by 7 bases, with 8 bases between. The CDR3 DNA follows: TGTGCCAGCAGTTCCCCCATGGAGCAGTACTTC. Its protein product is CASSSPMEQYF.

The chain combines TRBV25-1 with TRBJ2-2, with D tentatively TRBD1 or TRBD2 (5 bases each). CDR3 length equals 14 residues. Between the trimmed V and J ends, which lost 3 bases and 3 bases, there was a span of 8 bases. Germline lookup yields CDR1 MGHDK and CDR2 SYGVNS. Written as DNA, the CDR3 is TGTGCCAGCAGTGACTCGGGGCACACCGGGGAGCTGTTTTTT. This gives the protein CASSDSGHTGELFF.

In nucleotides, the CDR3 is TGTGCCAGCAGTTTATCGGGACAGAGCACAGATACGCAGTATTTT. Translated: CASSLSGQSTDTQYF. The rearrangement links TRBV28 to TRBJ2-3, with 7 bases that match TRBD1. V lost 1 base, J lost 0 bases, and 1 base stayed unmatched. The CDR3 contains 15 residues. Germline loops: CDR1 MDHEN, CDR2 SYDVKM.

The J gene is TRBJ2-7, the V gene TRBV20-1, with 8 bases aligning to TRBD1. This CDR3 has 15 amino acids. J lost 1 base, V lost 2 bases, and 7 bases had no gene match. CDR1 and CDR2 from the germline V gene are DFQATT and SNEGSKA (reference sequence). CDR3 sequence reads: CSARRGQVLSYEQYF. The CDR3 DNA reads TGCAGTGCTAGACGGGGACAGGTGCTATCCTACGAGCAGTACTTC.

This clonotype was seen ten or more times. The J gene is TRBJ2-2, the V gene TRBV10-3, with TRBD1 matching over 9 bases. Germline CDR1 is ENHRY and CDR2 is SYGVKD. Trimming at V came to 6 bases and at J to 5 bases, leaving 10 bases not matched to a gene. The CDR3 has 16 amino acids. The CDR3 nucleotides read TGTGCCATCAGCAAGGGGAGACAGGGGGGAACCGGGGAGCTGTTTTTT. It translates to CAISKGRQGGTGELFF.

This clonotype was detected only a few times. The chain combines TRBV5-1 with TRBJ2-5; 10 bases are a match to TRBD1. From germline, CDR1 is SGHRS and CDR2 YFSETQ. Unmatched junction bases numbered 7, after V lost 1 base and J lost 1 base. The CDR3 loop spans 17 amino acids. Written as DNA, the CDR3 is TGCGCCAGCAGCTTGAGGGCGGGACAGGGGTTCCAAGAGACCCAGTACTTC. It specifies CASSLRAGQGFQETQYF.

The chain joins TRBV4-3 to TRBJ1-4; D not certain. Looked up from germline, CDR1 is LGHNA and CDR2 is YSLEER. V lost 1 base and J lost 6, with 12 bases in between. The CDR3 totals 15 residues. CDR3 coding DNA: TGCGCCAGCAGCCAAGTTCTCCGAGGAGATGAAAAACTGTTTTTT. It translates to CASSQVLRGDEKLFF.

This chain joins TRBV29-1 and TRBJ2-1, with D perhaps TRBD1 (6 bases). The ends were cut back, 8 bases at V and 3 bases at J, with 17 bases in the middle. The CDR3 covers 14 residues. Germline CDR1 reads SQVTM; CDR2 reads ANQGSEA. In DNA form, the CDR3 reads TGCAGCCCATCCAGGCAGGGGAACTACAATGAGCAGTTCTTC. Its translation is CSPSRQGNYNEQFF.

In this sample, this clonotype turned up a few times. The chain joins TRBV7-2 to TRBJ2-7; tentatively, D is TRBD1 or TRBD2 (5 bases each). CDR3 size: 14 residues. CDR1 is SGHTA and CDR2 is FQGNSA in the germline V gene. The V gene lost 5 bases and the J gene lost 2 bases, with 13 bases spanning the gap. CDR3 amino acids: CASSPQSGPYEQYF. CDR3 coding DNA: TGTGCCAGCAGCCCCCAGTCGGGGCCCTACGAGCAGTACTTC.